The rows below give T cell receptor beta chains drawn from one sample of a study of T cell repertoires in aging, cancer and after chemotherapy. Each CDR3 protein is one row after TCRdb ran MiXCR on the multiplex PCR reads. The sample lists 500 to 650 distinct CDR3 sequences; 25% to 30% were seen once. The source material was blood. Receptor source: a human donor with a blood cancer. Each CDR3 is given with its conserved first and last residue. A D gene is named only where the DNA matches it firmly. Rows give clone size only sometimes, using once, few, many, or a class for an expanded clone.

V	size	D	J	CDR3	DNA
TRBV4-3	few	NA	TRBJ1-1	CASSQEAAGLTEAFF	TGCGCCAGCAGCCAAGAAGCGGCGGGGTTGACTGAAGCTTTCTTT
TRBV11-2	few	TRBD1	TRBJ1-2	CASSLNGDRGVGYTF	TGTGCCAGCAGCTTAAACGGAGACAGGGGCGTGGGCTACACCTTC
TRBV6-1	large	NA	TRBJ2-7	CASSRRPRDTAYEQYF	TGTGCCAGCAGCAGACGGCCACGGGACACAGCGTACGAGCAGTACTTC
TRBV11-2	medium-sized	NA	TRBJ2-1	CASSSRPDGEQFF	TGTGCCAGCAGCTCCCGACCCGACGGTGAGCAGTTCTTC
TRBV6-1	medium-sized	NA	TRBJ2-7	CASSEGESSYEQYF	TGTGCCAGCAGTGAAGGGGAGAGCTCCTACGAGCAGTACTTC
TRBV20-1	medium-sized	TRBD2	TRBJ2-6	CSASGGEGSGANVLTF	TGCAGTGCGAGCGGGGGGGAGGGCTCTGGGGCCAACGTCCTGACTTTC
TRBV4-3	medium-sized	TRBD2	TRBJ2-3	CASSQDRGLALYF	TGCGCCAGCAGCCAAGACCGGGGACTAGCACTGTATTTT
TRBV28	once	TRBD2	TRBJ2-3	CASGLAGGGDTDTQYF	TGTGCCAGCGGGCTAGCGGGGGGTGGCGACACAGATACGCAGTATTTT
TRBV19	large	NA	TRBJ1-5	CASSRAQARVSNQPQHF	TGTGCCAGTAGCCGAGCCCAAGCCAGGGTGAGCAATCAGCCCCAGCATTTT
TRBV6-6	NA	NA	TRBJ2-7	CVSSYHGGSYEQYF	TGTGTTAGCAGTTATCATGGGGGCTCCTACGAGCAGTACTTC
TRBV20-1	medium-sized	NA	TRBJ2-3	CSAMDTGPTNTDTQYF	TGCAGTGCTATGGATACCGGTCCAACGAACACAGATACGCAGTATTTT
TRBV6-2/TRBV6-3	large	NA	TRBJ2-7	CASSWGDASYEQYF	TGTGCCAGCAGTTGGGGGGACGCCTCCTACGAGCAGTACTTC
TRBV12-3/TRBV12-4	medium-sized	NA	TRBJ2-4	CASTLGGAGIQYF	TGTGCCAGCACCCTAGGCGGGGCTGGCATTCAGTACTTC
TRBV27	NA	TRBD1	TRBJ1-1	CASSSPDQGDTEAFF	TGTGCCAGCAGTTCCCCAGACCAGGGGGACACTGAAGCTTTCTTT
TRBV12-3/TRBV12-4	large	NA	TRBJ2-3	CASNPLGLVGDTQYF	TGTGCCAGCAATCCCCTAGGCCTGGTAGGGGATACGCAGTATTTT
TRBV27	medium-sized	NA	TRBJ1-5	CASSFWNQPQHF	TGTGCCAGCAGTTTTTGGAATCAGCCCCAGCATTTT
TRBV5-5	large	NA	TRBJ2-5	CASSIRRPPEETQYF	TGTGCCAGCAGCATACGCCGACCTCCAGAAGAGACCCAGTACTTC
TRBV6-2/TRBV6-3	large	TRBD2	TRBJ2-1	CAIHLVAGGLYNEQFF	TGTGCCATCCACCTTGTGGCGGGGGGCCTTTACAATGAGCAGTTCTTC
TRBV11-2	medium-sized	NA	TRBJ2-3	CASSTQTGDTQYF	TGTGCCAGCAGCACGCAAACGGGTGATACGCAGTATTTT
TRBV6-1	large	TRBD2	TRBJ2-1	CASSDGGAYNEQFF	TGTGCCAGCAGTGACGGGGGGGCCTACAATGAGCAGTTCTTC
TRBV7-2	medium-sized	NA	TRBJ2-5	CASSPPRRGQETQYF	TGTGCCAGCAGCCCCCCCCGGCGGGGACAAGAGACCCAGTACTTC
TRBV3-2	once	NA	TRBJ2-5	CASSRFGQGQETQYF	TGTGCCAGCAGCCGCTTCGGCCAGGGCCAAGAGACCCAGTACTTC
TRBV20-1	medium-sized	TRBD1	TRBJ2-7	CSVLTGGDEQYF	TGCAGTGTCCTGACAGGGGGGGACGAGCAGTACTTC
TRBV5-1	medium-sized	NA	TRBJ2-3	CASSLAPDSQDTQYF	TGCGCCAGCAGCTTGGCTCCGGACAGTCAGGATACGCAGTATTTT
TRBV19	large	NA	TRBJ1-2	CASSPRFLLSYGYTF	TGTGCCAGTAGTCCTAGATTCTTATTGTCCTATGGCTACACCTTC
TRBV20-1	medium-sized	NA	TRBJ1-2	CSARGPPGYTF	TGCAGTGCTAGAGGACCCCCGGGCTACACCTTC
TRBV5-5	few	NA	TRBJ2-2	CASSFGGENTGELFF	TGTGCCAGCAGCTTTGGCGGGGAGAACACCGGGGAGCTGTTTTTT
TRBV5-4	NA	NA	TRBJ2-1	CASSLGPGGSGGNEQFF	TGTGCCAGCAGCTTGGGGCCAGGGGGCAGCGGGGGTAATGAGCAGTTCTTC
TRBV20-1	NA	NA	TRBJ1-1	CSARGLTEAFF	TGCAGTGCCCGGGGCCTCACTGAAGCTTTCTTT
TRBV7-2	medium-sized	NA	TRBJ2-2	CAGAWGTGELFF	TGTGCCGGGGCCTGGGGGACCGGGGAGCTGTTTTTT
TRBV11-1	NA	TRBD2	TRBJ2-1	CASSLGLAQYNEQFF	TGTGCCAGCAGCCTCGGACTAGCGCAATACAATGAGCAGTTCTTC
TRBV29-1	NA	NA	TRBJ2-1	CSVSDESREQFF	TGCAGCGTGTCCGATGAGTCCCGAGAGCAGTTCTTC
TRBV5-8	medium-sized	TRBD1	TRBJ2-7	CASSPDRESEQYF	TGTGCCAGCAGTCCTGACAGGGAGAGCGAGCAGTACTTC
TRBV20-1	medium-sized	NA	TRBJ1-4	CSASLGGREKLFF	TGCAGTGCTAGCCTGGGAGGGAGGGAAAAACTGTTTTTT
TRBV20-1	NA	NA	TRBJ1-2	CSVWWTGGYGYTF	TGCAGTGTGTGGTGGACCGGGGGGTATGGCTACACCTTC
TRBV5-5	NA	TRBD1	TRBJ2-2	CASSPRTGGGTGELFF	TGTGCCAGCAGCCCGCGGACAGGGGGAGGCACCGGGGAGCTGTTTTTT
TRBV30	NA	TRBD1	TRBJ1-2	CAWSFSGRGLLYGYTF	TGTGCCTGGAGTTTCTCAGGCAGGGGGCTACTCTATGGCTACACCTTC
TRBV18	once	TRBD1	TRBJ2-2	CASSTGVSIGELFF	TGTGCCAGCTCAACAGGGGTGTCGATTGGGGAGCTGTTTTTT
TRBV10-3	once	NA	TRBJ2-3	CASQGGSTDTQYF	TGTGCCAGCCAAGGGGGGAGCACAGATACGCAGTATTTT
TRBV20-1	medium-sized	NA	TRBJ1-6	CSARDQMAGGNSPLHF	TGCAGTGCTAGAGATCAAATGGCAGGTGGTAATTCACCCCTCCACTTT
TRBV10-3	NA	NA	TRBJ2-7	CAISAGNEQYF	TGTGCCATCAGTGCGGGAAACGAGCAGTACTTC
TRBV10-2	medium-sized	TRBD2	TRBJ2-3	CASSAWLAGGRSTDTQYF	TGCGCCAGCAGTGCCTGGCTAGCGGGGGGGCGGAGCACAGATACGCAGTATTTT
TRBV7-9	large	NA	TRBJ2-4	CASSLDEGSIAKNIQYF	TGTGCCAGCAGCTTAGACGAGGGTTCCATAGCCAAAAACATTCAGTACTTC
TRBV5-1	medium-sized	NA	TRBJ1-4	CASSWLGPGAANEKLFF	TGCGCCAGCAGCTGGCTGGGGCCCGGGGCGGCTAATGAAAAACTGTTTTTT
TRBV7-2	medium-sized	NA	TRBJ1-5	CASSLDGRGDQPQHF	TGTGCCAGCAGCTTAGATGGCAGGGGAGACCAGCCCCAGCATTTT
TRBV5-5	medium-sized	NA	TRBJ1-5	CASSLTGILQPQHF	TGTGCCAGCAGCTTGACAGGGATACTACAGCCCCAGCATTTT
TRBV6-5	NA	NA	TRBJ2-7	CASSYNRDASYEQYF	TGTGCCAGCAGTTACAACCGGGACGCCTCCTACGAGCAGTACTTC
TRBV2	NA	TRBD2	TRBJ2-7	CARTGGDASYEQYF	TGTGCCAGGACGGGAGGGGACGCCTCCTACGAGCAGTACTTC
TRBV5-1	medium-sized	NA	TRBJ2-7	CASSVGYSYEQYF	TGCGCCAGCAGCGTCGGGTACTCCTACGAGCAGTACTTC
TRBV19	medium-sized	NA	TRBJ1-2	CASTPEGLRTGRRTYGYTF	TGTGCCAGTACTCCAGAGGGGCTGCGAACAGGGAGAAGAACATATGGCTACACCTTC
TRBV12-3/TRBV12-4	medium-sized	NA	TRBJ2-4	CASSSTQGRGIQYF	TGTGCCAGCAGTTCCACACAGGGCAGGGGCATTCAGTACTTC
TRBV5-1	few	NA	TRBJ1-5	CASSLEGDKPQHF	TGCGCCAGCAGCTTGGAAGGCGATAAGCCCCAGCATTTT
TRBV7-7	few	NA	TRBJ1-1	CASSLDVNTEAFF	TGTGCCAGCAGCTTGGACGTTAACACTGAAGCTTTCTTT
TRBV6-5	large	NA	TRBJ1-1	CASSAGETEAFF	TGTGCCAGCAGTGCGGGGGAAACTGAAGCTTTCTTT
TRBV24-1	medium-sized	NA	TRBJ2-7	CATSDPGHSREQYF	TGTGCCACCAGTGATCCGGGACACTCGAGAGAGCAGTACTTC
TRBV9	NA	NA	TRBJ2-1	CASSSRPDANEQFF	TGTGCCAGCAGCTCCCGGCCGGATGCTAATGAGCAGTTCTTC
TRBV28	medium-sized	TRBD2	TRBJ2-1	CASIELAGGGSYNEQFF	TGTGCCAGCATTGAACTAGCGGGGGGGGGCAGCTACAATGAGCAGTTCTTC